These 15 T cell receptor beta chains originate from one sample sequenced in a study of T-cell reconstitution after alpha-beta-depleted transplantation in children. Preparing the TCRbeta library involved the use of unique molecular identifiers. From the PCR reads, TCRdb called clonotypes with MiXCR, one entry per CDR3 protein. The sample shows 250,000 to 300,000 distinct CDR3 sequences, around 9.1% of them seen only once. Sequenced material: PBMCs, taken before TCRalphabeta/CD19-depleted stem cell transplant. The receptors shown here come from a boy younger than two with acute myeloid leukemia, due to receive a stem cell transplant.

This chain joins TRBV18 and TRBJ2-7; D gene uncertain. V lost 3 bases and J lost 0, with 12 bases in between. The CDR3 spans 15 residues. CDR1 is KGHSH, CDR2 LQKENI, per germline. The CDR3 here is CASSPEKGPSYEQYF. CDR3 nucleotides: TGTGCCAGCTCACCTGAGAAGGGTCCCTCCTACGAGCAGTACTTC.

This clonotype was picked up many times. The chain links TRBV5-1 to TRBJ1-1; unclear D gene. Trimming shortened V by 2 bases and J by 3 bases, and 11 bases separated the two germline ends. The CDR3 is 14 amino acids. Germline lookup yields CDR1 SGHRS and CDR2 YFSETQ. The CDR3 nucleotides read TGCGCCAGCAGCTTAGTAGACCGCTACACTGAAGCTTTCTTT. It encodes CASSLVDRYTEAFF.

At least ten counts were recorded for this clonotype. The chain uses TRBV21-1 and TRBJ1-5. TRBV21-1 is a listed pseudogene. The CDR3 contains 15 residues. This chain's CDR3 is CASSKLNKSNQPQHF. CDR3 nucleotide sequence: TGTGCCAGCAGCAAATTAAACAAATCTAATCAGCCCCAGCATTTT.

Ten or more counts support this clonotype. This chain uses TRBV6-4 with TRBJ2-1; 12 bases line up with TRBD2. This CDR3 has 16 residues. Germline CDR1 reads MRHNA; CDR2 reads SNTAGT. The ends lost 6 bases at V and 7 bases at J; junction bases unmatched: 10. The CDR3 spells CASSPVGLAGSNEQFF. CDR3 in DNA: TGTGCCAGCAGCCCGGTTGGACTAGCGGGGTCTAATGAGCAGTTCTTC.

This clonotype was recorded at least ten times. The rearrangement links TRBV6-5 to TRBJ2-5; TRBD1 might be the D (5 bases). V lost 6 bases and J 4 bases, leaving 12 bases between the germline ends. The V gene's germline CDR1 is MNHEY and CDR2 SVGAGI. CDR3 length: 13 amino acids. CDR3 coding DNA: TGTGCCAGCAGGGCTCAGGGTGCAGAGACCCAGTACTTC. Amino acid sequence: CASRAQGAETQYF.

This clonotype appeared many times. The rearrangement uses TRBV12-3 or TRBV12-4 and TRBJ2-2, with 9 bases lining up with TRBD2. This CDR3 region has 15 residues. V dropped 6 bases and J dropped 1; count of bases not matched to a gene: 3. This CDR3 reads CASRRREGNTGELFF. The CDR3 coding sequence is TGTGCCAGCAGGAGGCGGGAGGGGAACACCGGGGAGCTGTTTTTT.

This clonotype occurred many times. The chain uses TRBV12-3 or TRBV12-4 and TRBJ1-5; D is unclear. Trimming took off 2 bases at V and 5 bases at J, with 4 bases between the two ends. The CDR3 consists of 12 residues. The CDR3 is CASSLIDQPQHF. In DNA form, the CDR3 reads TGTGCCAGCAGTTTAATAGATCAGCCCCAGCATTTT.

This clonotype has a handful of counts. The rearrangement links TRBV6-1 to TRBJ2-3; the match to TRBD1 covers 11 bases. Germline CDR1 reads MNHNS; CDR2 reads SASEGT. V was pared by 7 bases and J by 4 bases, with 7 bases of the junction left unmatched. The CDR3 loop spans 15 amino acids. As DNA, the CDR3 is TGTGCCAGCACCGGACAGGGGGCGATCCCAGATACGCAGTATTTT. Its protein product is CASTGQGAIPDTQYF.

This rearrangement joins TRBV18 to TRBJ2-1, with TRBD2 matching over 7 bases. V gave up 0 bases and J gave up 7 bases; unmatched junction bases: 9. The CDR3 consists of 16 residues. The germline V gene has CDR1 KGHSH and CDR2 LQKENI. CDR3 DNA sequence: TGTGCCAGCTCACCACCTTCAGCGGGGCGGATAAATGAGCAGTTCTTC. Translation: CASSPPSAGRINEQFF.

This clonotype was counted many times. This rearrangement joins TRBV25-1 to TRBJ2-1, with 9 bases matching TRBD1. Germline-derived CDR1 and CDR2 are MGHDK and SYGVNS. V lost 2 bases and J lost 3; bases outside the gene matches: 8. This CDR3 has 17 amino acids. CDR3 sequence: CASSELGSTGGYNEQFF. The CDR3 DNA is TGTGCCAGCAGTGAACTTGGTTCGACAGGGGGCTACAATGAGCAGTTCTTC.

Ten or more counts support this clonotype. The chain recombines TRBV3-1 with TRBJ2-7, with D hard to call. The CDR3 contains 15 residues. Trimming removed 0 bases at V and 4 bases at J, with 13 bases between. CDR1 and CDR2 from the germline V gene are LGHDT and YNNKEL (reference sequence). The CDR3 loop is CASSQDRKGSYEQYF. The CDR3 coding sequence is TGTGCCAGCAGCCAAGATCGGAAGGGAAGTTACGAGCAGTACTTC.

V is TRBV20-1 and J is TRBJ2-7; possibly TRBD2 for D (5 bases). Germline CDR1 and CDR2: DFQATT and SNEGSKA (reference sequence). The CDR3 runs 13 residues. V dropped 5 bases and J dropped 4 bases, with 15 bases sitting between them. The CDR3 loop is CSAPVRSGYEQYF. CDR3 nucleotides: TGCAGTGCTCCCGTGCGAAGCGGATACGAGCAGTACTTC.

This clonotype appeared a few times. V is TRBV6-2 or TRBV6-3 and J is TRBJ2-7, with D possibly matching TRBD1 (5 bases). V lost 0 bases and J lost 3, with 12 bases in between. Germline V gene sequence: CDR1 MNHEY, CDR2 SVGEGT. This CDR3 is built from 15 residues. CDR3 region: CASSYSEPGNYEQYF. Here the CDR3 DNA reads TGTGCCAGCAGTTACTCCGAGCCAGGGAACTACGAGCAGTACTTC.

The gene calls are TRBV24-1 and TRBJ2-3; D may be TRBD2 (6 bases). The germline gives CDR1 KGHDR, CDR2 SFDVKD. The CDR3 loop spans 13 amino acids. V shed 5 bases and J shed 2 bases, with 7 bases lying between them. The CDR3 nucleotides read TGTGCCACCAGTGGCGGGGCCACAGATACGCAGTATTTT. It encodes CATSGGATDTQYF.

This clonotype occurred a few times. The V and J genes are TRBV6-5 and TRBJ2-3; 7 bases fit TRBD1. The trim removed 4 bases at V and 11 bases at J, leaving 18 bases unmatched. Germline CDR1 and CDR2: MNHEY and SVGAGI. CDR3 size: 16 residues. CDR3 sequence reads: CASSSSVTGLAVGQYF. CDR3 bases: TGTGCCAGCAGTTCCTCCGTGACAGGGCTAGCAGTCGGGCAGTATTTT.